This passage covers 18 T cell receptor beta chains from one sample sequenced in a study of early T cells in non-severe SARS-CoV-2 infection. TCRdb recomputed calls from the 5' RACE reads with MiXCR, one row per CDR3 protein. Of 70,000 to 75,000 distinct CDR3 sequences listed, 12% are singletons. The sample was whole blood. These receptors originate from an adult who was a healthcare worker with PCR-confirmed SARS-CoV-2 infection or an uninfected control (not recorded which).

Regarding this clonotype: A much larger clone differs by one base, so this may be a read error. The gene calls are TRBV5-1 and TRBJ2-2; D remains unclear. V was trimmed by 0 bases and J by 7 bases, leaving 16 bases between them. Per germline, CDR1 SGHRS and CDR2 YFSETQ. The CDR3 runs to 16 residues. The CDR3 nucleotides read TGCGCCAGCAGCTTGGCCGGTACATGGCCCATCGGGGAGCTGTTTTTT. This encodes CASSLAGTWPIGELFF.

This clonotype was detected a few times. Written as DNA, the CDR3 is TGTGCCAGCAGCTCCGGATCAGTTACAGATACGCAGTATTTT. The encoded protein is CASSSGSVTDTQYF. The rearrangement links TRBV7-9 to TRBJ2-3; D is unresolved. Trimming pared 4 bases from V and 3 bases from J, leaving 11 bases between. Germline CDR1 reads SEHNR; CDR2 reads FQNEAQ (reference sequence). The CDR3 extends over 14 amino acids.

This clonotype was observed a handful of times. V gene TRBV7-8 combines with J gene TRBJ2-2; D is possibly TRBD1 (6 bases). This CDR3 is built from 14 residues. CDR1 is SGHVS, CDR2 FQNEAQ, per germline. Deletions cut 3 bases from V and 4 bases from J, with 9 bases between. CDR3 DNA sequence: TGTGCCAGCAGCTTCCAGGGGTTCACCGGGGAGCTGTTTTTT. Its protein product is CASSFQGFTGELFF.

The J gene is TRBJ2-2, the V gene TRBV9; no clear D gene. The CDR3 contains 15 residues. CDR1 and CDR2 (germline): SGDLS, YYNGEE. Trimming stripped 4 bases from V and 0 bases from J, with 10 bases between. CDR3 bases: TGTGCCAGCAGCCTCGGACCCTCGAACACCGGGGAGCTGTTTTTT. Translated: CASSLGPSNTGELFF.

This clonotype came up many times. The chain has TRBV2 and TRBJ2-7; TRBD1 agrees at 7 bases. CDR3 length: 15 amino acids. V was pared by 9 bases and J by 6 bases, with 17 bases of the junction left unmatched. CDR1 and CDR2 (germline): SNHLY, FYNNEI. The CDR3, as DNA: TGTGCCAGTTGTCCCAGGGACAGTGGCCTCGGCGAGCAGTACTTC. Translating it yields CASCPRDSGLGEQYF.

CDR3 residues: CAWSVDAERGTQYF. As DNA, the CDR3 is TGTGCCTGGAGTGTAGACGCGGAGCGAGGGACCCAGTACTTC. The chain has TRBV30 and TRBJ2-5; D remains ambiguous. Trimming removed 0 bases from V and 7 bases from J, with 15 bases in between. Germline lookup yields CDR1 GTSNPN and CDR2 SVGIG (reference sequence). CDR3 length: 14 residues. Drawing the rest from reference TRBV30 and TRBJ2-5, the complete variable domain is SQTIHQWPATLVQPVGSPLSLECTVEGTSNPNLYWYRQAAGRGLQLLFYSVGIGQISSEVPQNLSASRPQDRQFILSSKKLLLSDSGFYLCAWSVDAERGTQYFGPGTRLLVL.

This clonotype was seen repeatedly, ten times or more. J is TRBJ1-6 and V is TRBV7-9, with D perhaps matching TRBD1 (5 bases). Germline loops: CDR1 SEHNR, CDR2 FQNEAQ (reference sequence). V was pared by 4 bases and J by 6 bases, with 13 bases between. There are 15 residues in the CDR3. CDR3 DNA: TGTGCCAGCAGCTCCCGGGACCTTCTTAATTCACCCCTCCACTTT. It encodes CASSSRDLLNSPLHF.

J is TRBJ2-7 and V is TRBV6-1; no firm D call. Trimming removed 7 bases from V and 1 base from J, with 5 bases in between. This CDR3 is 11 amino acids long. From germline, CDR1 is MNHNS and CDR2 SASEGT. The CDR3 DNA reads as TGTGCCAGCATGCAGTCCTACGAGCAGTACTTC. The encoded protein is CASMQSYEQYF.

V and J are TRBV5-5 and TRBJ1-2; possible D gene TRBD1, 5 bases. CDR1 and CDR2 from the germline V gene are SGHKS and YYEKEE (reference sequence). Trimming removed 0 bases from V and 4 bases from J, with 13 bases in between. The CDR3 has 15 residues. This chain's CDR3 is CASSLGAGRGYGYTF. The CDR3, as DNA: TGTGCCAGCAGCTTGGGAGCAGGGCGAGGCTATGGCTACACCTTC.

This clonotype was seen repeatedly, ten times or more. The chain couples TRBV5-1 to TRBJ1-1; no definite D call. Trimming took 2 bases from V and 2 from J, leaving 7 bases between them. Germline V gives CDR1 SGHRS, CDR2 YFSETQ. This CDR3 is built from 13 residues. Written as DNA, the CDR3 is TGCGCCAGCAGCTTCGGCGACAACACTGAAGCTTTCTTT. Its translation is CASSFGDNTEAFF.

There are many counts of this clonotype. This chain uses TRBV7-3 with TRBJ2-7; D gene uncertain. Looked up from germline, CDR1 is SGHTA and CDR2 is FQGTGA. This CDR3 has 9 residues. V was clipped by 7 bases and J by 6 bases, with 4 bases between them. The CDR3 loop reads CASKVEQYF. In DNA, the CDR3 is TGTGCCAGCAAGGTCGAGCAGTACTTC.

This clonotype has only a few counts. The chain employs TRBV5-1 and TRBJ2-7; D may be TRBD1 (5 bases). The V and J ends lost 0 bases and 6 bases respectively, with 7 bases between them. This CDR3 is 12 amino acids long. Germline CDR1 and CDR2: SGHRS and YFSETQ. The CDR3 spells CASSLDRSEQYF. The CDR3, as DNA: TGCGCCAGCAGCTTGGACAGGAGCGAGCAGTACTTC.

This clonotype occurred many times. The chain has TRBV6-5 and TRBJ2-1; perhaps TRBD1 as D (6 bases). CDR3 length: 15 residues. V dropped 1 base and J dropped 4 bases, with 11 bases sitting between them. Germline CDR1 reads MNHEY; CDR2 reads SVGAGI. The CDR3 spells CASSYLSGDYNEQFF. The CDR3 bases are TGTGCCAGCAGTTACTTATCAGGGGATTACAATGAGCAGTTCTTC.

This clonotype was observed many times. The gene calls are TRBV6-5 and TRBJ2-5; 7 bases map to TRBD1. With V trimmed by 5 bases and J by 5 bases, 11 bases remained unmatched. This CDR3 spans 15 amino acids. Per germline, CDR1 MNHEY and CDR2 SVGAGI. In nucleotides, the CDR3 is TGTGCCAGCAGTAAAGACAGGGTTTTTGGCGAGACCCAGTACTTC. The encoded protein is CASSKDRVFGETQYF.

The chain recombines TRBV7-9 with TRBJ2-2, with 8 bases matching TRBD1. With V trimmed by 5 bases and J by 5 bases, 4 bases remained unmatched. The V gene's germline CDR1 is SEHNR and CDR2 FQNEAQ (reference sequence). The CDR3 spans 14 residues. The CDR3 here is CASSRTGRTGELFF. The CDR3 DNA sequence: TGTGCCAGCAGCCGGACAGGGAGAACCGGGGAGCTGTTTTTT.

This clonotype has more than one count but fewer than ten. The chain couples TRBV12-3 or TRBV12-4 to TRBJ2-3; 10 bases align to TRBD1. V trimming: 6 bases; J trimming: 0 bases; junction bases outside the gene matches: 3. The CDR3 contains 15 residues. In DNA, the CDR3 is TGTGCCAGCAGACCGGGACAGGGGAGCACAGATACGCAGTATTTT. This sequence encodes CASRPGQGSTDTQYF.

This chain links TRBV11-2 with TRBJ2-3; 8 nucleotides align to TRBD2. The length of the CDR3 is 15 residues. Germline V gene lookup returns CDR1 SGHAT and CDR2 FQNNGV. V was clipped by 4 bases and J by 4 bases; unmatched bases: 7. The CDR3 sequence is CASSSIAGIADTQYF. In DNA, the CDR3 is TGTGCCAGCAGCTCTATAGCGGGAATCGCAGATACGCAGTATTTT. Complete variable domain (other parts from reference TRBV11-2 and TRBJ2-3): EAGVAQSPRYKIIEKRQSVAFWCNPISGHATLYWYQQILGQGPKLLIQFQNNGVVDDSQLPKDRFSAERLKGVDSTLKIQPAKLEDSAVYLCASSSIAGIADTQYFGPGTRLTVL.

This clonotype was recorded a few times. The V gene is TRBV18, the J gene TRBJ1-1; D might be TRBD1 (6 bases). CDR1 and CDR2 from the germline V gene are KGHSH and LQKENI. There are 15 residues in the CDR3. The ends were cut back, 3 bases at V and 1 base at J, with 12 bases in the middle. CDR3 sequence: CASSPDLQGNTEAFF. CDR3 DNA: TGTGCCAGCTCACCCGACCTACAGGGGAACACTGAAGCTTTCTTT. The full variable domain, with the rest looked up from reference TRBV18 and TRBJ1-1, is NAGVMQNPRHLVRRRGQEARLRCSPMKGHSHVYWYRQLPEEGLKFMVYLQKENIIDESGMPKERFSAEFPKEGPSILRIQQVVRGDSAAYFCASSPDLQGNTEAFFGQGTRLTVV.